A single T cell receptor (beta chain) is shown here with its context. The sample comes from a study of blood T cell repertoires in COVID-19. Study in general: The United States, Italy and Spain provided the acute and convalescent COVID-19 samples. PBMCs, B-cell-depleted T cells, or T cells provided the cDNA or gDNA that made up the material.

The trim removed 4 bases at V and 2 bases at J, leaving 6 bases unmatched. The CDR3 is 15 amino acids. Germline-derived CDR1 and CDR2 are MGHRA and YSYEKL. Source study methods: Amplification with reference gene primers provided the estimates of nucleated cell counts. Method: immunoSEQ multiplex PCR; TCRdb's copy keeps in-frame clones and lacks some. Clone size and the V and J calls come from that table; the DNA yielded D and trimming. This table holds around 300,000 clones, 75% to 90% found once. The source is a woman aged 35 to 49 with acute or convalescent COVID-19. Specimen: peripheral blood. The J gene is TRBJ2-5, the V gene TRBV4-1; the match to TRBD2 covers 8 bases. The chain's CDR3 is CASSPPTSGQETQYF. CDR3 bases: TGCGCCAGCAGCCCGCCTACTAGCGGACAAGAGACCCAGTACTTC.